The present entry profiles one T cell receptor beta chain with its context. Treatment here: randomized to nivolumab then ipilimumab (arm A) or the reverse (arm B). This record belongs to a study of sequential checkpoint blockade in melanoma. Libraries were prepared by immunoSEQ multiplex PCR; TCRdb keeps only in-frame clonotypes and omits some of them. The table has tens of thousands of clones, around nine tenths seen once. The sequence came from a human donor with melanoma. The input for sequencing was CD8+ T cells sorted from blood (inferred from file names), taken from a patient given nivolumab and ipilimumab in sequence.

CDR3 nucleotide sequence: TGTGCCAGCAGTGAAGCGCTTCGGGGTGGTCGGACAGGGGGCGACGAGCAGTACGTC. It translates to CASSEALRGGRTGGDEQYV. This chain uses TRBV2 with TRBJ2-7; 11 bases align to TRBD1. With 0 bases clipped from V and 5 bases from J, the junction kept 15 bases outside the gene matches. Per germline, CDR1 SNHLY and CDR2 FYNNEI. The CDR3 has 19 amino acids.